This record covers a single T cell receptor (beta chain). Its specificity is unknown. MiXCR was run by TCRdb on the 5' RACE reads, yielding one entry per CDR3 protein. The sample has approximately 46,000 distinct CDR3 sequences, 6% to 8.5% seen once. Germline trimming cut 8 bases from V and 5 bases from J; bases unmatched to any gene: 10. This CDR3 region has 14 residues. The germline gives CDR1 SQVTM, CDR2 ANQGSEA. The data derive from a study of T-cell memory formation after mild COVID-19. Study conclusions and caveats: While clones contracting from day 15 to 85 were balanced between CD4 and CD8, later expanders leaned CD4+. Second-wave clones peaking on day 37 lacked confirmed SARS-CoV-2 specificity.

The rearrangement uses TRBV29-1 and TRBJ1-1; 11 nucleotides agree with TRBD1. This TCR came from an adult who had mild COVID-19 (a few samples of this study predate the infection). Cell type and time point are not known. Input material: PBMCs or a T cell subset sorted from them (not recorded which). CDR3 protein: CSSTWGTGGTEAFF. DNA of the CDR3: TGCAGCTCCACTTGGGGGACAGGGGGTACTGAAGCTTTCTTT.